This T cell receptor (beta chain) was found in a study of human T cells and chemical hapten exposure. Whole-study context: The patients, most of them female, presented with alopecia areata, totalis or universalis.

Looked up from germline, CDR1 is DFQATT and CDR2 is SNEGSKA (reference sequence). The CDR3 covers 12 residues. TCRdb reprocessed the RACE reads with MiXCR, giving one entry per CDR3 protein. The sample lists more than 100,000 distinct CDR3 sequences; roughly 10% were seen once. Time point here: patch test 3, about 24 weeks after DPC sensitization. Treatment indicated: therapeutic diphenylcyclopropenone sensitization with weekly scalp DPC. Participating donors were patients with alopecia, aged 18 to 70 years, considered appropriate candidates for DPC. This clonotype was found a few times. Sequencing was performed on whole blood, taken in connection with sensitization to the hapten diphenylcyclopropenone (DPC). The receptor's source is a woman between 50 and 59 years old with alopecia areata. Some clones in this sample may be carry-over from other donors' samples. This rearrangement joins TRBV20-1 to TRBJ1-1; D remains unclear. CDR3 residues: CRLGGRDTEAFF. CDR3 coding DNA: TGCAGGCTTGGAGGGCGGGACACTGAAGCTTTCTTT.